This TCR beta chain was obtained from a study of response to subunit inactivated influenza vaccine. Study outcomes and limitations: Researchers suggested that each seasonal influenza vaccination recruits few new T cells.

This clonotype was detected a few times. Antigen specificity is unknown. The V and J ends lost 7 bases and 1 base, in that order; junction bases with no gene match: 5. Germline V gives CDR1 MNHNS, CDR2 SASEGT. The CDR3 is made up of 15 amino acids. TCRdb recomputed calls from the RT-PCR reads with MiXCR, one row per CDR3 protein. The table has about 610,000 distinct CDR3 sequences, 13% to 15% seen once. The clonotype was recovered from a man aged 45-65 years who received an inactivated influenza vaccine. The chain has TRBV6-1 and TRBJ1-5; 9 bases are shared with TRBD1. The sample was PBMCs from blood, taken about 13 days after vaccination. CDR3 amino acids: CASIPTGGSNQPQHF. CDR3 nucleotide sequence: TGTGCCAGCATTCCAACAGGGGGCAGCAATCAGCCCCAGCATTTT.